This passage covers 19 T cell receptor beta chains from one sample sequenced in a study of CD8 T cells in ankylosing spondylitis. Each CDR3 protein is one row after TCRdb ran MiXCR on the 5' RACE reads. The sample holds 230,000 or so distinct CDR3 sequences, 15% to 20% seen once. The sequencing input was blood, either unsorted or a sorted T cell fraction (not recorded which). These receptors all stem from a male donor with ankylosing spondylitis or in good health (not recorded which).

This clonotype has just a few counts. The chain's CDR3 is CSVLPGPGYEQYF. CDR3 DNA: TGCAGCGTCCTCCCAGGCCCCGGCTACGAGCAGTACTTC. V usage is TRBV29-1 and J usage is TRBJ2-7, with D uncertain. V was cut by 6 bases and J by 3 bases, with 15 bases left in between. Per the germline V gene, CDR1 is SQVTM and CDR2 is ANQGSEA. The CDR3 totals 13 residues.

This clonotype was observed at least ten times. The DNA for the CDR3 is TGTGCCAGCAGCTATGACGGAGGGTATGGCTACACCTTC. Protein sequence: CASSYDGGYGYTF. The chain employs TRBV12-3 or TRBV12-4 and TRBJ1-2; unclear D gene. The germline V and J ends were trimmed by 6 bases and 5 bases, with 13 bases remaining between them. This CDR3 has 13 residues.

The J gene is TRBJ2-3, the V gene TRBV20-1, with 8 bases matching TRBD2. The junction had 7 bases not matched to a gene; V was cut back by 1 base and J by 1 base. The CDR3 totals 16 residues. CDR1 DFQATT and CDR2 SNEGSKA come from the germline V gene (reference sequence). The CDR3 bases are TGCAGTGCTAGAGCGGGGGGGGGCCTGGGCACAGATACGCAGTATTTT. This translates into CSARAGGGLGTDTQYF.

The chain combines TRBV7-9 with TRBJ2-6; unclear D gene. Germline CDR1 SEHNR, CDR2 FQNEAQ (reference sequence). The CDR3 loop spans 15 amino acids. Deletions cut 3 bases from V and 4 bases from J, with 10 bases between. CDR3 sequence reads: CASSFRVDGANVLTF. DNA for the CDR3: TGTGCCAGCAGCTTCCGGGTGGACGGGGCCAACGTCCTGACTTTC.

This chain links TRBV27 with TRBJ2-3; D not certain. The CDR3 totals 12 residues. The germline V gene encodes CDR1 MNHEY and CDR2 SMNVEV (reference sequence). V was shortened by 5 bases and J by 4 bases, with 7 bases between the two germline ends. In nucleotides, the CDR3 is TGTGCCAGCAGTCCGCGCGCAGATACGCAGTATTTT. Its protein product is CASSPRADTQYF.

The chain uses TRBV23-1 and TRBJ2-5; D not resolved. TRBV23-1 carries the ORF label, with uncertain function. The CDR3 consists of 16 residues. V was clipped by 0 bases and J by 1 base, with 12 bases between them. The CDR3 DNA follows: TGCGCCAGCAGTCAATCGGGGTTGGGGTGCCAAGAGACCCAGTACTTC. It codes for CASSQSGLGCQETQYF.

This clonotype was found a few times. V and J are TRBV4-1 and TRBJ2-2; D possibly uses TRBD1 or TRBD2 (5 bases each). Germline V CDR1 and CDR2: MGHRA, YSYEKL. Trimming took 0 bases from V and 4 from J, leaving 15 bases between them. CDR3 size: 17 residues. DNA for the CDR3: TGCGCCAGCAGCCAAGAGGGGACCCAAGCAAGCACCGGGGAGCTGTTTTTT. It is translated as CASSQEGTQASTGELFF.

The sample holds a few counts of this clonotype. This chain uses TRBV20-1 with TRBJ1-1; D is unresolved. Germline CDR1 is DFQATT and CDR2 is SNEGSKA (reference sequence). The ends were cut back, 1 base at V and 0 bases at J, with 9 bases in the middle. The CDR3 runs 14 residues. The DNA for the CDR3 is TGCAGTGCTAGAGTTCGAGCGCTGAACACTGAAGCTTTCTTT. Translating it yields CSARVRALNTEAFF.

J is TRBJ2-1 and V is TRBV29-1; 8 positions agree with TRBD1. The CDR3 is 13 residues long. Germline V gives CDR1 SQVTM, CDR2 ANQGSEA. Trimming cost V 7 bases and J 1 base; bases outside gene matches: 3. The CDR3 nucleotides read TGCAGCGACGGACAGGGTTCCTACAATGAGCAGTTCTTC. Translating it yields CSDGQGSYNEQFF.

There are many counts of this clonotype. The V call is TRBV6-2 or TRBV6-3, the J call TRBJ1-1, with a possible D match to TRBD1 (5 bases). The CDR3 runs 16 residues. Between the trimmed V and J ends, which lost 0 bases and 4 bases, there was a span of 15 bases. The germline V gene has CDR1 MNHEY and CDR2 SVGEGT. The CDR3 here is CASSYSRSRGATEAFF. The CDR3 DNA is TGTGCCAGCAGTTACTCGAGATCTAGAGGGGCCACTGAAGCTTTCTTT.

This clonotype was recorded a few times. The V and J genes are TRBV4-3 and TRBJ2-3; 11 bases match TRBD1. The ends lost 3 bases at V and 6 bases at J; junction bases unmatched: 11. Looked up from germline, CDR1 is LGHNA and CDR2 is YSLEER. This CDR3 region has 17 residues. Here the CDR3 DNA reads TGCGCCAGCAGCCAGTGGGGACAGGGGGACCTCGGGGATACGCAGTATTTT. Its protein is CASSQWGQGDLGDTQYF.

The V call is TRBV14, the J call TRBJ2-3, with D unclear. With 0 bases removed from V and 3 bases from J, the gap between germline ends came to 16 bases. Germline CDR1 is SGHDN and CDR2 is FVKESK. This CDR3 spans 17 amino acids. The CDR3 DNA sequence: TGTGCCAGCAGCCAAGATCCTTACTCCCGAATTACAGATACGCAGTATTTT. It yields the protein CASSQDPYSRITDTQYF. Variable domain in full (rest from reference TRBV14 and TRBJ2-3): EAGVTQFPSHSVIEKGQTVTLRCDPISGHDNLYWYRRVMGKEIKFLLHFVKESKQDESGMPNNRFLAERTGGTYSTLKVQPAELEDSGVYFCASSQDPYSRITDTQYFGPGTRLTVL.

The chain combines TRBV3-1 with TRBJ2-1, with 13 nucleotides matching TRBD2. Germline V lookup: CDR1 LGHDT, CDR2 YNNKEL (reference sequence). CDR3 length equals 18 residues. The V segment lost 0 bases and the J segment 6 bases; nucleotides outside the gene matches: 8. In DNA, the CDR3 is TGTGCCAGCAGCCAAGAACGTTTAGGACTAGCGGGAGTCAATGAGCAGTTCTTC. Its protein product is CASSQERLGLAGVNEQFF.

This clonotype was observed at least ten times. This chain uses TRBV5-1 with TRBJ2-3; D gene unclear. CDR1 is SGHRS, CDR2 YFSETQ, per germline. This CDR3 region has 15 residues. Trimming stripped 0 bases from V and 0 bases from J, with 8 bases between. In DNA, the CDR3 is TGCGCCAGCAGCTTGGCGGGTAGTAGCACAGATACGCAGTATTTT. As protein: CASSLAGSSTDTQYF.

The V and J genes are TRBV12-3 or TRBV12-4 and TRBJ2-1; 7 bases line up with TRBD2. The trim removed 3 bases at V and 8 bases at J, leaving 13 bases unmatched. The CDR3 has 16 amino acids. The CDR3 nucleotides are TGTGCCAGCAGTTTTCGGGGGGACTTAAGATGGGATGAGCAGTTCTTC. As protein: CASSFRGDLRWDEQFF.

The chain employs TRBV27 and TRBJ2-2; D is uncertain. V lost 5 bases and J 9 bases, leaving 13 bases between the germline ends. The CDR3 runs 13 residues. Germline values: CDR1 MNHEY, CDR2 SMNVEV (reference sequence). CDR3 sequence reads: CASSIDQARELFF. CDR3 DNA sequence: TGTGCCAGCAGTATTGACCAAGCCCGGGAGCTGTTTTTT.

At least ten counts were recorded for this clonotype. This CDR3 is CASTDGGSGPSSLFF. CDR3 in DNA: TGTGCCAGCACCGACGGGGGTAGCGGTCCTTCGAGCTTGTTCTTC. This rearrangement joins TRBV6-4 to TRBJ2-1; possible D gene TRBD2, 6 bases. V gave up 7 bases and J gave up 15 bases, with 28 bases separating them. Per the germline V gene, CDR1 is MRHNA and CDR2 is SNTAGT. The CDR3 has 15 residues.

Ten or more counts support this clonotype. This sequence joins TRBV9 and TRBJ1-1; D perhaps matches TRBD1 (6 bases). Trimming removed 0 bases from V and 6 bases from J, with 12 bases in between. The CDR3 runs 14 residues. CDR1 and CDR2 (germline): SGDLS, YYNGEE. CDR3 coding DNA: TGTGCCAGCAGCGTAGGGGGGCCCAGGGCTGAAGCTTTCTTT. It codes for CASSVGGPRAEAFF.

The chain links TRBV6-2 or TRBV6-3 to TRBJ2-1; D remains unclear. Between the trimmed V and J ends, which lost 7 bases and 7 bases, there was a span of 11 bases. Germline CDR1 and CDR2: MNHEY and SVGEGT. The CDR3 covers 12 residues. DNA of the CDR3: TGTGCCAGCAACACCCGGGTAAATGAGCAGTTCTTC. Protein: CASNTRVNEQFF.